This entry lists 16 T cell receptor beta chains sequenced from one sample in a study of blood T cell repertoires in COVID-19. Clones were read by immunoSEQ multiplex PCR, and TCRdb kept only the in-frame ones, dropping some. In the table there are under 200,000 clones, more than 65% of which are singletons. Material: PBMCs or T cells enriched from blood (not recorded which). These receptors were obtained from a woman aged 40 to 50 with acute COVID-19.

The J gene is TRBJ2-1, the V gene TRBV6-1, with TRBD2 matching over 8 bases. The CDR3 spans 14 residues. The V segment lost 2 bases and the J segment 9 bases; nucleotides outside the gene matches: 6. Germline loops: CDR1 MNHNS, CDR2 SASEGT. As DNA, the CDR3 is TGTGCCAGCAGTGAACTTTCGGGAGGGGTTGAGCAGTTCTTC. Protein sequence: CASSELSGGVEQFF.

This clone appeared a few times. The rearrangement links TRBV6-5 to TRBJ2-5; TRBD2 matches 7 bases. The CDR3 totals 13 residues. The J segment lost 5 bases and the V segment lost 7 bases, leaving 7 bases of the junction unmatched. Germline CDR1 and CDR2: MNHEY and SVGAGI. The CDR3 protein is CASTRSGGETQYF. The DNA for the CDR3 is TGTGCCAGCACCCGATCCGGGGGGGAGACCCAGTACTTC.

This clone was recorded many times. The J gene is TRBJ2-5, the V gene TRBV6-2 or TRBV6-3; D might be TRBD1 (5 bases). Germline loops: CDR1 MNHEY, CDR2 SVGEGT. There are 15 residues in the CDR3. V dropped 4 bases and J dropped 1 base, with 13 bases sitting between them. The CDR3 nucleotides read TGTGCCAGCAGTTCTACTCGGACACCCCAAGAGACCCAGTACTTC. Protein product: CASSSTRTPQETQYF.

The rearrangement joins TRBV5-4 to TRBJ2-1; TRBD2 matches at 7 bases. The CDR3 extends over 14 amino acids. V was pared by 1 base and J by 6 bases, with 4 bases of the junction left unmatched. Germline values: CDR1 SGHNT, CDR2 YYREEE (reference sequence). CDR3 coding DNA: TGTGCCAGCAGCTTGAGTAGCGGGCCCAATGAGCAGTTCTTC. Protein: CASSLSSGPNEQFF.

This chain joins TRBV11-2 and TRBJ1-1, with D possibly TRBD1 on 6 matching bases. Trimming stripped 3 bases from V and 5 bases from J, with 19 bases between. This CDR3 spans 16 amino acids. Germline V CDR1 and CDR2: SGHAT, FQNNGV. CDR3 amino acids: CASSFPLRQGRTEAFF. CDR3 coding DNA: TGTGCCAGCAGCTTTCCCTTGAGGCAGGGGCGTACTGAAGCTTTCTTT. The full variable domain, completed using reference TRBV11-2 and TRBJ1-1, is EAGVAQSPRYKIIEKRQSVAFWCNPISGHATLYWYQQILGQGPKLLIQFQNNGVVDDSQLPKDRFSAERLKGVDSTLKIQPAKLEDSAVYLCASSFPLRQGRTEAFFGQGTRLTVV.

The chain uses TRBV19 and TRBJ1-2; D might be TRBD1 (5 bases). Germline V gene sequence: CDR1 LNHDA, CDR2 SQIVND (reference sequence). Trimming stripped 5 bases from V and 4 bases from J, with 14 bases between. This CDR3 has 14 residues. DNA for the CDR3: TGTGCCAGTAGTCCCGGCGGGGGGTTCTATGGCTACACCTTC. This sequence encodes CASSPGGGFYGYTF. The entire variable domain, with the rest obtained from reference TRBV19 and TRBJ1-2, is as follows: DGGITQSPKYLFRKEGQNVTLSCEQNLNHDAMYWYRQDPGQGLRLIYYSQIVNDFQKGDIAEGYSVSREKKESFPLTVTSAQKNPTAFYLCASSPGGGFYGYTFGSGTRLTVV.

This clone was detected only once. The chain employs TRBV29-1 and TRBJ2-1, with 7 bases aligning to TRBD2. There are 13 residues in the CDR3. The V segment lost 6 bases and the J segment 0 bases; nucleotides outside the gene matches: 2. Germline loops: CDR1 SQVTM, CDR2 ANQGSEA. CDR3 in amino acids: CSVAGDSYNEQFF. The CDR3 coding sequence is TGCAGCGTCGCGGGGGACTCCTACAATGAGCAGTTCTTC.

The chain joins TRBV25-1 to TRBJ2-5, with D possibly being TRBD1 (6 bases). V was shortened by 6 bases and J by 5 bases, with 16 bases between the two germline ends. CDR1 and CDR2 (germline): MGHDK, SYGVNS. The CDR3 loop spans 14 amino acids. The CDR3 loop is CASSDLQGMETQYF. The CDR3 DNA sequence: TGTGCCAGCAGCGACTTACAGGGTATGGAGACCCAGTACTTC.

This clone has only a few counts. This rearrangement joins TRBV2 to TRBJ1-2; D possibly corresponds to TRBD1 (5 bases). The CDR3 runs to 12 residues. Germline V gene sequence: CDR1 SNHLY, CDR2 FYNNEI. With 3 bases removed from V and 8 bases from J, the gap between germline ends came to 10 bases. CDR3 in amino acids: CASSDGGYGYTF. In DNA form, the CDR3 reads TGTGCCAGCAGTGATGGGGGGTACGGCTACACCTTC. Full variable domain (missing parts from reference TRBV2 and TRBJ1-2): EPEVTQTPSHQVTQMGQEVILRCVPISNHLYFYWYRQILGQKVEFLVSFYNNEISEKSEIFDDQFSVERPDGSNFTLKIRSTKLEDSAMYFCASSDGGYGYTFGSGTRLTVV.

V usage is TRBV6-1 and J usage is TRBJ2-1; D may be TRBD1 (6 bases). The CDR3 is made up of 15 amino acids. CDR1 and CDR2 from the germline V gene are MNHNS and SASEGT. Between the trimmed V and J ends, which lost 2 bases and 9 bases, there was a span of 17 bases. CDR3 residues: CASSEMKILGGEQFF. CDR3 sequence (DNA): TGTGCCAGCAGTGAAATGAAGATCTTAGGGGGTGAGCAGTTCTTC.

V and J are TRBV5-5 and TRBJ2-1, with 8 nucleotides matching TRBD2. This CDR3 spans 15 amino acids. CDR1 is SGHKS, CDR2 YYEKEE, per germline (reference sequence). V gave up 1 base and J gave up 4 bases; unmatched junction bases: 4. CDR3 amino acids: CASSLNSGTYNEQFF. The CDR3 nucleotides are TGTGCCAGCAGCTTGAATAGCGGGACATACAATGAGCAGTTCTTC.

The chain has TRBV15 and TRBJ1-2; D is uncertain. CDR1 LNHNV and CDR2 YYDKDF come from the germline V gene (reference sequence). V was pared by 3 bases and J by 5 bases, with 10 bases between. The CDR3 runs to 13 residues. CDR3 bases: TGTGCCACCAGCAGTGGTCAGATTTATGGCTACACCTTC. This encodes CATSSGQIYGYTF.

The gene calls are TRBV18 and TRBJ2-6, with a tentative D call TRBD1 (5 bases). The CDR3 covers 17 residues. Germline lookup yields CDR1 KGHSH and CDR2 LQKENI. The ends were cut back, 3 bases at V and 1 base at J, with 13 bases in the middle. Written as DNA, the CDR3 is TGTGCCAGCTCACCCATCAGACAGCAGTCTGGGGCCAACGTCCTGACTTTC. Its protein product is CASSPIRQQSGANVLTF.

The chain recombines TRBV5-1 with TRBJ1-5; no firm D call. Per the germline V gene, CDR1 is SGHRS and CDR2 is YFSETQ. This CDR3 contains 14 residues. Trimming pared 2 bases from V and 2 bases from J, leaving 8 bases between. The chain's CDR3 is CASSFDSGNQPQHF. CDR3 DNA sequence: TGCGCCAGCAGCTTCGACTCGGGCAATCAGCCCCAGCATTTT.

The gene calls are TRBV19 and TRBJ2-1; 8 bases are shared with TRBD2. Germline V gene data show CDR1 as LNHDA and CDR2 as SQIVND (reference sequence). This CDR3 comprises 17 residues. With 2 bases clipped from V and 4 bases from J, the junction kept 10 bases outside the gene matches. The CDR3 protein is CASSIKGAGVGYNEQFF. CDR3 coding DNA: TGTGCCAGTAGTATAAAGGGAGCGGGAGTAGGGTACAATGAGCAGTTCTTC.

V gene TRBV28 combines with J gene TRBJ1-1; possibly TRBD1 for D (6 bases). Germline-derived CDR1 and CDR2 are MDHEN and SYDVKM. There are 16 residues in the CDR3. Trimming took off 2 bases at V and 1 base at J, with 14 bases between the two ends. The CDR3 DNA sequence: TGTGCCAGCAGTTTAAAAGCGGACAGCTCGAACACTGAAGCTTTCTTT. This gives the protein CASSLKADSSNTEAFF.